A single sample gave rise to the 6 T cell receptor beta chains below, sequenced in a study of blood T cell repertoires in COVID-19. The repertoire was sequenced with immunoSEQ multiplex PCR; TCRdb's copy has only in-frame clones and lacks some. Among 140,000 to 150,000 clones, more than 75% were seen once, and the ten largest hold 10% to 15%. Source material: peripheral blood. These receptors were obtained from a man aged 55 to 70 with active or convalescent COVID-19.

This clone has at least ten counts. This CDR3 is CASSPPQDMNTEAFF. The CDR3, as DNA: TGTGCCAGCAGTCCCCCTCAGGACATGAACACTGAAGCTTTCTTT. The genes are TRBV28 and TRBJ1-1; weak D call: TRBD1 (5 bases). This CDR3 is 15 amino acids long. V lost 5 bases and J 0 bases, leaving 13 bases between the germline ends. Germline V gene data show CDR1 as MDHEN and CDR2 as SYDVKM.

The J gene is TRBJ1-1, the V gene TRBV14, with D hard to call. The V end was cut by 1 base, the J end by 6 bases, with 6 bases between. Germline V gene data show CDR1 as SGHDN and CDR2 as FVKESK. The CDR3 contains 12 residues. DNA for the CDR3: TGTGCCAGCAGCCAAGCGTCCGCTGAAGCTTTCTTT. Amino acid sequence: CASSQASAEAFF.

The CDR3 coding sequence is TGTGCCAGCAGCGTAGCCGGACAGGGGGCTGGAAGAGCTTTCTTT. Residues: CASSVAGQGAGRAFF. The chain is built from TRBV9 and TRBJ1-1, with 11 bases that match TRBD1. The ends lost 0 bases at V and 10 bases at J; junction bases unmatched: 8. The CDR3 length is 15 residues. The germline V gene has CDR1 SGDLS and CDR2 YYNGEE.

This clone was seen more than once but under ten times. The chain recombines TRBV28 with TRBJ2-7, with a tentative D call TRBD1 (5 bases). The CDR3 is 15 residues long. Trimming shortened V by 7 bases and J by 1 base, and 17 bases separated the two germline ends. CDR1 is MDHEN, CDR2 SYDVKM, per germline. CDR3 coding DNA: TGTGCCAGCACCTTTGGCAGGGCCCCTTCCTACGAGCAGTACTTC. It encodes CASTFGRAPSYEQYF.

The genes are TRBV20-1 and TRBJ1-5; D unresolved. V was cut by 3 bases and J by 1 base, with 10 bases left in between. The CDR3 totals 14 residues. Germline CDR1 DFQATT, CDR2 SNEGSKA (reference sequence). The CDR3 reads CSASTQQSNQPQHF. The CDR3, as DNA: TGCAGTGCTAGTACGCAACAGAGCAATCAGCCCCAGCATTTT.

The CDR3 bases are TGCGCCAGCAGCGCCGGGACTAGCGGCTCAGATACGCAGTATTTT. This translates into CASSAGTSGSDTQYF. The chain is built from TRBV5-1 and TRBJ2-3; TRBD2 agrees at 11 bases. Germline V gives CDR1 SGHRS, CDR2 YFSETQ. The CDR3 has 15 amino acids. V dropped 4 bases and J dropped 4; count of bases not matched to a gene: 5.